This T cell receptor (beta chain) comes out of a study of T cells after yellow fever vaccination. Notes on the study in general: After the booster, roughly 96% of CD4 and about nine tenths of CD8 primary-response clones were re-detected. Some clonotypes were seen in both the CD4 and the CD8 compartments. These made up a small share and likely arose from convergent recombination. The presence of abundant clonotypes contaminating from the bulk population was possible in FACS-sorted repertoires.

This clonotype has only a few counts. The antigen remains undetermined. 5'RACE template switching added a universal primer site and UMIs to TCR cDNA. TCRdb re-analysed the 5' RACE reads in MiXCR, keeping a single row per CDR3 protein. The table has hundreds of thousands of distinct CDR3 sequences, 9% to 15% seen once. The sequencing here drew on PBMCs, taken on the day of the yellow fever booster vaccination. This sequence originates from a young man who received the YFV17D yellow fever vaccine.

CDR3 residues: CASSPPAGEHTDTQYF. The CDR3 coding sequence is TGTGCCAGCTCACCACCCGCGGGAGAGCACACAGATACGCAGTATTTT. This chain connects TRBV18 to TRBJ2-3; 7 bases match TRBD2. The CDR3 consists of 16 residues. Germline loops: CDR1 KGHSH, CDR2 LQKENI. Trimming took 0 bases from V and 2 from J; bases not matched to a gene: 5.